These 26 T cell receptor beta chains share one sample of origin, sequenced in a study of T cells in Graves' hyperthyroidism and ophthalmopathy. RNA transcripts were the template for amplifying TCR beta CDR3 regions. The TCR CDR3 was amplified in a first-round RT-PCR using the HTBI primer set. TCRdb itself ran the multiplex PCR reads through MiXCR, one entry per CDR3 protein. The table shows roughly 600,000 distinct CDR3 sequences, with roughly 15% occurring only once. Sequenced: blood. These receptors were collected from a woman between 45 and 60 years old with Graves' ophthalmopathy.

This clonotype was seen a few times. At one boundary the junction diverges from the germline segment, which might be a read error. The chain has TRBV3-1 and TRBJ2-2, with D possibly called TRBD1 or TRBD2 (7 bases each). Germline lookup yields CDR1 LGHDT and CDR2 YNNKEL (reference sequence). This CDR3 spans 17 amino acids. CDR3 amino acids: CASTRRSGGLSLGELLF. As DNA, the CDR3 is TGTGCCAGCACCCGCCGGTCAGGGGGACTAAGTCTCGGGGAGCTGCTTTTT.

This clonotype was seen ten or more times. This rearrangement joins TRBV18 to TRBJ1-2, with TRBD1 matching over 8 bases. Germline lookup yields CDR1 KGHSH and CDR2 LQKENI. V shed 2 bases, J shed 8 bases, and the junction held 4 bases outside the gene matches. This CDR3 spans 13 amino acids. CDR3 bases: TGTGCCAGCTCACCATTGACAGGGGACGGCTACACCTTC. Translation: CASSPLTGDGYTF.

In this sample, this clonotype turned up a few times. The rearrangement joins TRBV15 to TRBJ2-2; D possibly uses TRBD1 or TRBD2 (5 bases each). Deletions cut 1 base from V and 7 bases from J, with 13 bases between. CDR1 LNHNV and CDR2 YYDKDF come from the germline V gene (reference sequence). The length of the CDR3 is 15 residues. The CDR3 region is CATSRVVGRSGELFF. DNA for the CDR3: TGTGCCACCAGCAGAGTCGTGGGACGTAGCGGGGAGCTGTTTTTT. The whole variable domain, filled in from reference TRBV15 and TRBJ2-2, reads DAMVIQNPRYQVTQFGKPVTLSCSQTLNHNVMYWYQQKSSQAPKLLFHYYDKDFNNEADTPDNFQSRRPNTSFCFLDIRSPGLGDTAMYLCATSRVVGRSGELFFGEGSRLTVL.

In this sample, this clonotype turned up a few times. The CDR3 does not end in the conserved phenylalanine or tryptophan, so this is likely a read error. The rearrangement links TRBV28 to TRBJ2-7, with D maybe TRBD2 (6 bases). The CDR3 is 15 residues long. Deletions cut 6 bases from V and 3 bases from J, with 18 bases between. Germline lookup yields CDR1 MDHEN and CDR2 SYDVKM. The DNA of the CDR3 is TGTGCCAGCAGGATTAGCGGAACCAAGGGCTACGAGCAGTACCTC. Protein sequence: CASRISGTKGYEQYL.

This clonotype was seen ten or more times. The CDR3 is CASSPGTSGPSTDTQYF. The CDR3 region has the DNA TGTGCCAGCTCACCAGGGACTAGCGGGCCTAGCACAGATACGCAGTATTTT. J is TRBJ2-3 and V is TRBV18; 12 nucleotides match TRBD2. Unmatched junction bases numbered 3, after V lost 2 bases and J lost 0 bases. CDR1 is KGHSH, CDR2 LQKENI, per germline. This CDR3 region has 17 residues.

This clonotype came up many times. The J gene is TRBJ2-7, the V gene TRBV27; D may match TRBD1 or TRBD2 (7 bases each). V lost 3 bases, J lost 2 bases, and 29 bases lay in between. CDR1 MNHEY and CDR2 SMNVEV come from the germline V gene (reference sequence). The CDR3 consists of 20 residues. CDR3 amino acids: CASSFYRDSRVAGSPYEQYF. CDR3 bases: TGTGCCAGCAGTTTCTACCGGGACAGCCGAGTAGCGGGCAGTCCCTACGAGCAGTACTTC.

This clonotype was seen only a few times. The CDR3 DNA sequence: TGCAGTGCTATCAAGACAGGGGGCGGGGGCTACACCTTC. This translates into CSAIKTGGGGYTF. V and J are TRBV20-1 and TRBJ1-2, with 10 bases matching TRBD1. Germline CDR1 and CDR2: DFQATT and SNEGSKA (reference sequence). This CDR3 has 13 residues. Unmatched junction bases numbered 7, after V lost 4 bases and J lost 8 bases.

This clonotype was seen ten or more times. The chain carries TRBV27 and TRBJ2-1; 8 positions agree with TRBD2. V lost 2 bases to trimming and J lost 2 bases; unmatched junction nucleotides: 8. The CDR3 spans 17 residues. Germline loops: CDR1 MNHEY, CDR2 SMNVEV (reference sequence). The CDR3 reads CASSLAGGAAPYNEQFF. For the CDR3, the DNA is TGTGCCAGCAGTTTAGCCGGGGGGGCTGCCCCCTACAATGAGCAGTTCTTC.

This rearrangement joins TRBV27 to TRBJ2-7, with 9 nucleotides matching TRBD2. This CDR3 comprises 18 residues. Unmatched junction bases numbered 19, after V lost 3 bases and J lost 7 bases. Per the germline V gene, CDR1 is MNHEY and CDR2 is SMNVEV (reference sequence). The CDR3 DNA is TGTGCCAGCAGTTTTATGGGCACTAGCGGGCCACTTCTACGAGAGCAGTACTTC. This gives the protein CASSFMGTSGPLLREQYF.

The table lists this clonotype with many counts. V is TRBV28 and J is TRBJ2-7; D could derive from TRBD1 or TRBD2 (5 bases each). CDR3 length: 15 amino acids. Germline lookup yields CDR1 MDHEN and CDR2 SYDVKM. The V and J ends lost 6 bases and 0 bases respectively, with 15 bases between them. CDR3: CASRKTGTASYEQYF. The CDR3 nucleotides read TGTGCCAGCAGAAAGACCGGGACGGCCTCCTACGAGCAGTACTTC.

This clonotype was detected many times. The chain links TRBV28 to TRBJ1-1; tentatively, D is TRBD1 (5 bases). The CDR3 has 15 residues. Per the germline V gene, CDR1 is MDHEN and CDR2 is SYDVKM. The germline V and J ends were trimmed by 6 bases and 0 bases, with 14 bases remaining between them. CDR3 protein: CASRTSGTLNTEAFF. The CDR3 DNA sequence: TGTGCCAGCAGAACTTCCGGGACTCTGAACACTGAAGCTTTCTTT.

This clonotype was picked up many times. This rearrangement joins TRBV18 to TRBJ2-5, with D uncertain. V shed 2 bases and J shed 0 bases, with 4 bases lying between them. CDR3 size: 13 residues. CDR1 KGHSH and CDR2 LQKENI come from the germline V gene. The CDR3 region has the DNA TGTGCCAGCTCACCAACGAACCAAGAGACCCAGTACTTC. Amino acids: CASSPTNQETQYF.

This clonotype was counted at least ten times. CDR3 sequence reads: CASSPRVWRNNEQFF. DNA of the CDR3: TGTGCCAGCAGCCCCAGAGTCTGGCGCAACAATGAGCAGTTCTTC. The chain employs TRBV7-8 and TRBJ2-1; D unclear. The CDR3 is 15 amino acids. Germline CDR1 is SGHVS and CDR2 is FQNEAQ. The V gene lost 5 bases and the J gene lost 5 bases, with 16 bases spanning the gap.

This clonotype was counted many times. The rearrangement uses TRBV7-6 and TRBJ2-7; no clear D gene. Trimming shortened V by 2 bases and J by 8 bases, and 13 bases separated the two germline ends. This CDR3 is 13 amino acids long. Germline V CDR1 and CDR2: SGHVS, FNYEAQ. CDR3 region: CASSLSVVSKQYF. The CDR3 DNA reads TGTGCCAGCAGCTTATCGGTCGTGTCCAAGCAGTACTTC.

This clonotype was detected only a few times. The chain carries TRBV19 and TRBJ1-5; unclear D gene. The CDR3 has 14 amino acids. The ends were cut back, 3 bases at V and 0 bases at J, with 6 bases in the middle. The germline CDR1 and CDR2 sequences are LNHDA and SQIVND (reference sequence). DNA for the CDR3: TGTGCCAGTAGTATTGTTAGTAGCAATCAGCCCCAGCATTTT. This translates into CASSIVSSNQPQHF.

This clonotype was observed a few times. The rearrangement uses TRBV14 and TRBJ1-4; D unclear. The CDR3 contains 15 residues. Trimming shortened V by 3 bases and J by 8 bases, and 16 bases separated the two germline ends. Per germline, CDR1 SGHDN and CDR2 FVKESK. As DNA, the CDR3 is TGTGCCAGCAGCCACAATTCAGGACGAGTGGAAAAACTGTTTTTT. It yields the protein CASSHNSGRVEKLFF.

This clonotype occurred many times. The chain joins TRBV12-3 or TRBV12-4 to TRBJ2-5; 8 bases are a match to TRBD1. Trimming at V came to 5 bases and at J to 5 bases, leaving 16 bases not matched to a gene. The CDR3 runs to 17 residues. This chain's CDR3 is CASSRGAGGAMGETQYF. The CDR3 DNA is TGTGCCAGCAGTCGAGGGGCAGGGGGCGCGATGGGGGAGACCCAGTACTTC.

The chain recombines TRBV5-4 with TRBJ2-3, with 11 positions matching TRBD2. The trim removed 0 bases at V and 6 bases at J, leaving 3 bases unmatched. Germline V CDR1 and CDR2: SGHNT, YYREEE (reference sequence). The CDR3 runs to 15 residues. The CDR3 here is CASSLDSGRADTQYF. DNA for the CDR3: TGTGCCAGCAGCTTGGATAGCGGGAGGGCCGATACGCAGTATTTT.

The table lists this clonotype with many counts. V usage is TRBV3-1 and J usage is TRBJ2-7, with 7 nucleotides matching TRBD1. There are 16 residues in the CDR3. V shed 0 bases, J shed 5 bases, and the junction held 10 bases outside the gene matches. CDR1 and CDR2 from the germline V gene are LGHDT and YNNKEL (reference sequence). The CDR3 loop reads CASSQDAGTDGHEQYF. For the CDR3, the DNA is TGTGCCAGCAGCCAAGATGCCGGGACAGATGGCCACGAGCAGTACTTC.

This clonotype was recorded at least ten times. The V and J genes are TRBV5-1 and TRBJ2-3; TRBD2 might be the D (6 bases). Germline V gives CDR1 SGHRS, CDR2 YFSETQ. The CDR3 is made up of 13 amino acids. The V end was cut by 4 bases, the J end by 5 bases, with 11 bases between. In DNA, the CDR3 is TGCGCCAGCAGCAACGGGGGACGAGATACGCAGTATTTT. It is translated as CASSNGGRDTQYF.

This clonotype was counted a few times. This chain's CDR3 is CASSLDVGYSYNEQFF. CDR3 nucleotide sequence: TGTGCCAGCAGCTTAGATGTTGGCTACTCCTACAATGAGCAGTTCTTC. This chain joins TRBV7-6 and TRBJ2-1; D uncertain. The CDR3 length is 16 residues. Germline V lookup: CDR1 SGHVS, CDR2 FNYEAQ. V lost 1 base, J lost 0 bases, and 10 bases lay in between.

This clonotype showed up many times. The CDR3 sequence is CASRETGRGEKLFF. In DNA form, the CDR3 reads TGTGCCAGCAGAGAGACAGGGCGGGGTGAAAAACTGTTTTTT. The rearrangement links TRBV12-3 or TRBV12-4 to TRBJ1-4; the match to TRBD1 covers 7 bases. The CDR3 has 14 amino acids. The J segment lost 7 bases and the V segment lost 6 bases, leaving 8 bases of the junction unmatched.

As to this clonotype: The CDR3 does not end in the conserved phenylalanine or tryptophan, so this is likely a read error. The rearrangement joins TRBV5-5 to TRBJ1-1; D ambiguous. The germline V gene has CDR1 SGHKS and CDR2 YYEKEE (reference sequence). The CDR3 has 16 amino acids. V dropped 0 bases and J dropped 0 bases, with 12 bases sitting between them. CDR3 amino acids: CASSLAGTDLNTEAFS. CDR3 DNA sequence: TGTGCCAGCAGCTTGGCAGGAACAGACCTGAACACTGAAGCTTTCTCT.

A few counts support this clonotype. V gene TRBV20-1 combines with J gene TRBJ2-1; no clear D. Trimming cost V 1 base and J 3 bases, with 7 bases left between them. Per germline, CDR1 DFQATT and CDR2 SNEGSKA (reference sequence). CDR3 length: 13 amino acids. Here the CDR3 DNA reads TGCAGTGCTAGAGGGTCACTCTACAATGAGCAGTTCTTC. Translation: CSARGSLYNEQFF.

V and J are TRBV20-1 and TRBJ2-1; weak D call: TRBD2 (6 bases). The germline V gene has CDR1 DFQATT and CDR2 SNEGSKA (reference sequence). The CDR3 consists of 16 residues. The V and J ends lost 2 bases and 2 bases respectively, with 16 bases between them. Here the CDR3 reads CSARSPGGEAYNEQFF. CDR3 in DNA: TGCAGTGCTAGATCCCCCGGGGGAGAGGCCTACAATGAGCAGTTCTTC.

This clonotype was seen at least ten times. V usage is TRBV13 and J usage is TRBJ2-7; 13 bases agree with TRBD2. The CDR3 totals 16 residues. The germline V gene has CDR1 PRHDT and CDR2 FYEKMQ (reference sequence). V lost 1 base, J lost 8 bases, and 8 bases stayed unmatched. CDR3: CASSLAGLAGVRQQYF. CDR3 nucleotides: TGTGCCAGCAGCTTAGCCGGACTAGCGGGAGTAAGACAGCAGTACTTC.